These 18 T cell receptor beta chains were sequenced from one sample in a study of OX40 agonist ivuxolimab in advanced cancers. TCRdb's copy holds only in-frame clones and misses some; the assay was immunoSEQ multiplex PCR. The profile shows fewer than 50,000 clones, about 91% of them singletons. Material: CD4+ or CD8+ T cells sorted from blood, obtained in a trial of the OX40 agonist ivuxolimab. All receptors derive from an adult with an advanced solid tumor such as melanoma, head and neck, liver or kidney cancer.

The genes are TRBV4-1 and TRBJ2-2; D uncertain. The V gene's germline CDR1 is MGHRA and CDR2 YSYEKL. Trimming took off 0 bases at V and 2 bases at J, with 7 bases between the two ends. There are 15 residues in the CDR3. The CDR3 DNA sequence: TGCGCCAGCAGCCAAGAAGGCCGCAACACCGGGGAGCTGTTTTTT. This encodes CASSQEGRNTGELFF.

This clone was observed once. This chain uses TRBV5-5 with TRBJ2-1; 10 bases are a match to TRBD2. This CDR3 region has 14 residues. V lost 0 bases to trimming and J lost 10 bases; unmatched junction nucleotides: 4. The V gene's germline CDR1 is SGHKS and CDR2 YYEKEE (reference sequence). The CDR3 coding sequence is TGTGCCAGCAGCTTGGAGCTAGCGGGAGACGAGCAGTTCTTC. It translates to CASSLELAGDEQFF.

This chain connects TRBV5-4 to TRBJ2-5, with 11 bases identical to TRBD2. The CDR3 sequence is 18 residues long. Germline loops: CDR1 SGHNT, CDR2 YYREEE (reference sequence). Germline trimming cut 4 bases from V and 9 bases from J; bases unmatched to any gene: 20. CDR3 in amino acids: CASSKKIAGTSGLRAQYF. In nucleotides, the CDR3 is TGTGCCAGCAGCAAGAAAATAGCCGGGACTAGCGGCCTTCGGGCCCAGTACTTC.

J is TRBJ1-4 and V is TRBV6-5; a possible D gene is TRBD1 (5 bases). CDR1 is MNHEY and CDR2 is SVGAGI in the germline V gene. The CDR3 loop spans 15 amino acids. The V end was cut by 0 bases, the J end by 3 bases, with 8 bases between. The CDR3 sequence is CASSYSGGANEKLFF. The CDR3 DNA is TGTGCCAGCAGTTACTCGGGGGGAGCTAATGAAAAACTGTTTTTT.

The rearrangement joins TRBV15 to TRBJ2-2; TRBD2 might be the D (6 bases). Germline CDR1 reads LNHNV; CDR2 reads YYDKDF (reference sequence). Trimming took 2 bases from V and 8 from J, leaving 15 bases between them. The CDR3 covers 15 residues. CDR3 sequence: CATSRLPAGSGELFF. The CDR3, as DNA: TGTGCCACCAGCAGACTTCCTGCGGGATCTGGGGAGCTGTTTTTT.

V and J are TRBV5-6 and TRBJ2-2, with 8 bases lining up with TRBD1. Germline values: CDR1 SGHDT, CDR2 YYEEEE. CDR3 length: 12 residues. After removal of 9 bases from V and 6 bases from J, the junction contained 4 bases not matched to a gene. This chain's CDR3 is CATGDRSGELFF. The CDR3 nucleotides are TGTGCCACAGGGGACAGGTCCGGGGAGCTGTTTTTT.

This chain links TRBV11-1 with TRBJ2-1, with D hard to call. The CDR3 sequence is 16 residues long. The germline CDR1 and CDR2 sequences are SGHAT and FQDESV (reference sequence). The germline V and J ends were trimmed by 2 bases and 4 bases, with 15 bases remaining between them. For the CDR3, the DNA is TGTGCCAGCAGCTTACAAGGGATAGGGTCTTACAATGAGCAGTTCTTC. Amino acids: CASSLQGIGSYNEQFF.

V usage is TRBV14 and J usage is TRBJ1-2; TRBD1 agrees at 8 bases. The V and J ends lost 4 bases and 4 bases, in that order; junction bases with no gene match: 2. Germline values: CDR1 SGHDN, CDR2 FVKESK. CDR3 length: 13 amino acids. In nucleotides, the CDR3 is TGTGCCAGCAGCCCAGGGGGCGGCTATGGCTACACCTTC. It yields the protein CASSPGGGYGYTF.

Comments on this clone: A much larger clone sits a single nucleotide away, making a read error possible. Distinct nucleotide sequences in the sample also encode this CDR3. The genes are TRBV7-9 and TRBJ2-7, with D uncertain. This CDR3 is 13 amino acids long. Deletions cut 5 bases from V and 5 bases from J, with 13 bases between. Germline V gives CDR1 SEHNR, CDR2 FQNEAQ (reference sequence). CDR3: CASSLGAGDEQYF. CDR3 nucleotide sequence: TGTGCCAGCAGCCTAGGTGCAGGCGACGAGCAGTACTTC.

V is TRBV5-1 and J is TRBJ2-3; the D is unclear. The CDR3 extends over 15 amino acids. Germline V gene sequence: CDR1 SGHRS, CDR2 YFSETQ. With 4 bases removed from V and 0 bases from J, the gap between germline ends came to 12 bases. The CDR3 sequence: CASSPEGFSTDTQYF. The CDR3 DNA sequence: TGCGCCAGCAGCCCCGAAGGGTTTAGCACAGATACGCAGTATTTT.

V usage is TRBV12-5 and J usage is TRBJ2-3, with D hard to call. Trimming took 1 base from V and 3 from J, leaving 14 bases between them. The CDR3 runs to 16 residues. Germline CDR1 is LGHNT and CDR2 is FRNRAP. This CDR3 is CASGLDPAHSTDTQYF. CDR3 nucleotides: TGTGCTAGTGGTTTGGACCCCGCGCACTCAACAGATACGCAGTATTTT.

This chain links TRBV13 with TRBJ1-3; D call uncertain. CDR3 length: 13 residues. The V end was cut by 3 bases, the J end by 8 bases, with 11 bases between. Germline V gene data show CDR1 as PRHDT and CDR2 as FYEKMQ (reference sequence). DNA for the CDR3: TGTGCCAGCAGCTTTGGACCTCGAGACACCATATATTTT. Its translation: CASSFGPRDTIYF.

The chain is built from TRBV21-1 and TRBJ2-7; the table's D call TRBD1 went unverified against the DNA. TRBV21-1 is shown as a pseudogene. The CDR3 loop spans 15 amino acids. CDR3 bases: TGTGCCAGCAGCAACCCTGGGGACAGTGCCTACGAGCAGTACTTC. Its protein product is CASSNPGDSAYEQYF.

V usage is TRBV4-3 and J usage is TRBJ2-1; tentative D call: TRBD2 (6 bases). Germline V CDR1 and CDR2: LGHNA, YSLEER. The CDR3 is 12 residues long. Trimming shortened V by 6 bases and J by 10 bases, and 13 bases separated the two germline ends. The CDR3 DNA sequence: TGCGCCAGCAGGGGGGGAATCGGGGAGCAGTTCTTC. Translated: CASRGGIGEQFF.

The rearrangement links TRBV29-1 to TRBJ2-7; 9 bases fit TRBD2. Trimming removed 4 bases from V and 0 bases from J; junction bases left unmatched: 1. CDR3 length equals 13 residues. Per the germline V gene, CDR1 is SQVTM and CDR2 is ANQGSEA. DNA of the CDR3: TGCAGCGTTGCTAGCGGGAACTCCTACGAGCAGTACTTC. Residues: CSVASGNSYEQYF.

The table lists this clone with a count of one. The genes are TRBV6-5 and TRBJ1-5; no clear D gene. This CDR3 contains 13 residues. V lost 6 bases, J lost 2 bases, and 8 bases lay in between. CDR1 and CDR2 from the germline V gene are MNHEY and SVGAGI. The DNA of the CDR3 is TGTGCCAGCAGAAACGGGGGCAATCAGCCCCAGCATTTT. This codes for CASRNGGNQPQHF.

This sequence joins TRBV7-9 and TRBJ2-2; 9 nucleotides align to TRBD2. V gave up 1 base and J gave up 4 bases; unmatched junction bases: 7. The CDR3 covers 17 residues. The germline V gene encodes CDR1 SEHNR and CDR2 FQNEAQ (reference sequence). As DNA, the CDR3 is TGTGCCAGCAGCTTAGTGGGCGGGAGGGCCGGCACCGGGGAGCTGTTTTTT. As protein: CASSLVGGRAGTGELFF.

This clone was picked up one time. The chain employs TRBV5-4 and TRBJ1-5; possibly TRBD1 for D (6 bases). CDR1 and CDR2 from the germline V gene are SGHNT and YYREEE (reference sequence). V was pared by 0 bases and J by 5 bases, with 9 bases between. CDR3 length equals 14 residues. The CDR3 sequence: CASSLGAGDQPQHF. The CDR3 DNA reads as TGTGCCAGCAGCTTGGGGGCAGGGGATCAGCCCCAGCATTTT.